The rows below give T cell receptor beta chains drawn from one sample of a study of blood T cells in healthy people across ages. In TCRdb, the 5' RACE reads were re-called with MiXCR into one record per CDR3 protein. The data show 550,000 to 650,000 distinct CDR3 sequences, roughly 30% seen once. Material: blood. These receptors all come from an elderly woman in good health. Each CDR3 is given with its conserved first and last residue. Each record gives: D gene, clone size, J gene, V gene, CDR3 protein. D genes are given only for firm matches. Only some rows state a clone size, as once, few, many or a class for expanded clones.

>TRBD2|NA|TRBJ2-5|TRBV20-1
CSGGSSGGAAETQYF
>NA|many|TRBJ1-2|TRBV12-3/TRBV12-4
CASSLEGSDYGYTF
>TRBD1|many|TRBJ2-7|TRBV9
CASSNRGREQYF
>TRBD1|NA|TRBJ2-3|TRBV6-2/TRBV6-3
CASSSAGQGAFPLIRDTQYF
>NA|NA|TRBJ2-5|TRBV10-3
CAISRGQNQETQYF
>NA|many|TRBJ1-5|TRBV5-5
CASSLLPDQPQHF
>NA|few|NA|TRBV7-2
CASSPRDTYNEQYF
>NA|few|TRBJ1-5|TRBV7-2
CASSSFHRAGGQPQHF
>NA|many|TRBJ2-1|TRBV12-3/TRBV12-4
CASSFGQGFTNEQFF
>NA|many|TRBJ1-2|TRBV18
CASSPTSNYGYTF
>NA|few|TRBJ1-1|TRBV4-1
CASSHGSLTEAFF